This record concerns one T cell receptor beta chain sequence. This specimen belongs to a study of blood T cell repertoires in COVID-19. For the study at large: PBMCs, B-cell-depleted T cells, or T cells were the source of the cDNA or gDNA that made up the material.

Methods used by the authors: Nucleated cell counts were estimated from reference gene primer amplification. Measured with immunoSEQ multiplex PCR; TCRdb has only the in-frame clones, and not every one. V and J calls and clone size are given by that table; D and trimming were obtained from the DNA. Found here are roughly 330,000 clones, 65% to 85% of them singletons; the top ten hold roughly 1.3%. Germline-derived CDR1 and CDR2 are MNHEY and SVGAGI. The CDR3 is made up of 15 amino acids. The V gene lost 5 bases and the J gene lost 2 bases, with 10 bases spanning the gap. The sample taken for sequencing was peripheral blood. The receptor comes from a woman between 45 and 60 years old with acute or convalescent COVID-19. The V and J genes are TRBV6-5 and TRBJ2-6; D uncertain. The CDR3 coding sequence is TGTGCCAGCAGTAGAGTAGTCCCTGGGGCCAACGTCCTGACTTTC. Its protein product is CASSRVVPGANVLTF.